The 24 T cell receptor beta chains presented below share a single source sample, sequenced in a study of T cell responses to AZD1222 COVID-19 vaccine. The protocol was immunoSEQ multiplex PCR, while the TCRdb copy is restricted to in-frame clones and leaves out a portion. Among fewer than 200,000 clones, approximately 86% were seen once, and the ten largest hold around 10%. The input for sequencing was peripheral blood, taken 28 days after the second AZD1222 dose. Source of these receptors: an adult who received the AZD1222 COVID-19 vaccine.

In this sample, this clone turned up once. The J gene is TRBJ2-7, the V gene TRBV11-2; D perhaps matches TRBD2 (6 bases). V lost 8 bases and J lost 6, with 20 bases in between. CDR1 and CDR2 (germline): SGHAT, FQNNGV. There are 14 residues in the CDR3. In nucleotides, the CDR3 is TGTGCCAGCGGGCCTTTAGCGGCCACGACCGAGCAGTACTTC. It is translated as CASGPLAATTEQYF.

CDR3 nucleotide sequence: TGTGCCAGCAGTCTCCCTTCGCGGGACAGGGGTCGTCAAAGCAATCAGCCCCAGCATTTT. This encodes CASSLPSRDRGRQSNQPQHF. The chain has TRBV28 and TRBJ1-5; 10 bases match TRBD1. Germline CDR1 is MDHEN and CDR2 is SYDVKM. J was trimmed by 1 base and V by 5 bases; bases with no gene match: 17. This CDR3 comprises 20 residues.

This CDR3 reads CASDADRGKAEAFF. The CDR3 DNA reads as TGTGCCAGCGACGCGGACAGGGGGAAGGCTGAAGCTTTCTTT. The rearrangement uses TRBV5-8 and TRBJ1-1, with TRBD1 matching 10 bases. The CDR3 covers 14 residues. The V and J ends lost 7 bases and 6 bases, in that order; junction bases with no gene match: 9. From germline, CDR1 is SGHTS and CDR2 YDEGEE.

The CDR3 DNA is TGCGCCAGCAGTGCGGGGGCCTACAATGAGCAGTTCTTC. Protein product: CASSAGAYNEQFF. The chain has TRBV4-3 and TRBJ2-1; 7 bases match TRBD2. The CDR3 covers 13 residues. The V gene end was trimmed by 6 bases and the J gene end by 2 bases; junction bases not matched to a gene: 1. CDR1 and CDR2 from the germline V gene are LGHNA and YSLEER.

V and J are TRBV4-1 and TRBJ2-3, with D hard to call. This CDR3 contains 14 residues. Germline CDR1 MGHRA, CDR2 YSYEKL. V was cut by 3 bases and J by 8 bases, with 15 bases left in between. CDR3 sequence: CASSQNSRMGTQYF. The CDR3 DNA sequence: TGCGCCAGCAGCCAGAACAGTCGTATGGGTACGCAGTATTTT.

V and J are TRBV5-1 and TRBJ2-7; D unclear. The V gene lost 0 bases and the J gene lost 0 bases, with 7 bases spanning the gap. Per the germline V gene, CDR1 is SGHRS and CDR2 is YFSETQ. The CDR3 is 14 residues long. The CDR3 region has the DNA TGCGCCAGCAGCTTGGGTCCGGACTCCTACGAGCAGTACTTC. This translates into CASSLGPDSYEQYF.

The V gene is TRBV9, the J gene TRBJ1-6, with 8 positions matching TRBD1. The CDR3 contains 17 residues. Losses at the gene ends were 4 bases for V and 0 bases for J; bases not matched to a gene: 6. In germline, CDR1 is SGDLS, CDR2 YYNGEE. The CDR3 nucleotides read TGTGCCAGCAGCCCGGGACAGGAGAGCTCCTATAATTCACCCCTCCACTTT. It specifies CASSPGQESSYNSPLHF.

J is TRBJ2-2 and V is TRBV9; no reliable D call. Trimming removed 4 bases at V and 5 bases at J, with 9 bases between. This CDR3 comprises 13 residues. CDR1 is SGDLS and CDR2 is YYNGEE in the germline V gene. The CDR3 here is CASSPMGTGELFF. In nucleotides, the CDR3 is TGTGCCAGCAGCCCAATGGGAACCGGGGAGCTGTTTTTT.

V gene TRBV6-5 combines with J gene TRBJ1-6; TRBD1 aligns across 7 bases. V shed 9 bases, J shed 4 bases, and the junction held 6 bases outside the gene matches. Looked up from germline, CDR1 is MNHEY and CDR2 is SVGAGI. CDR3 length equals 14 residues. CDR3 bases: TGTGCCAGTTATACAGGGGCGTATAATTCACCCCTCCACTTT. Protein sequence: CASYTGAYNSPLHF.

V is TRBV6-1 and J is TRBJ1-3; D is possibly TRBD1 (6 bases). Germline-derived CDR1 and CDR2 are MNHNS and SASEGT. The CDR3 runs 16 residues. V lost 0 bases and J lost 3, with 12 bases in between. The CDR3 sequence: CASSEASTGFGNTIYF. CDR3 coding DNA: TGTGCCAGCAGTGAAGCCTCCACAGGGTTTGGAAACACCATATATTTT.

The chain uses TRBV7-3 and TRBJ2-7; no clear D gene. V lost 7 bases, J lost 1 base, and 20 bases lay in between. The germline V gene encodes CDR1 SGHTA and CDR2 FQGTGA. The CDR3 is 16 residues long. The CDR3, as DNA: TGTGCCAGCATCCCGACTGGGTCCCCCCTTTCCTACGAGCAGTACTTC. This codes for CASIPTGSPLSYEQYF. Together with reference TRBV7-3 and TRBJ2-7, the CDR3 gives the full variable domain: GAGVSQTPSNKVTEKGKYVELRCDPISGHTALYWYRQSLGQGPEFLIYFQGTGAADDSGLPNDRFFAVRPEGSVSTLKIQRTERGDSAVYLCASIPTGSPLSYEQYFGPGTRLTVT.

This sequence joins TRBV20-1 and TRBJ2-1, with D perhaps matching TRBD1 (6 bases). CDR1 and CDR2 (germline): DFQATT, SNEGSKA (reference sequence). The CDR3 totals 11 residues. The DNA of the CDR3 is TGCAGCCCAAGCCAGGGGTCGGTGCAGTTCTTC. This codes for CSPSQGSVQFF.

The rearrangement uses TRBV6-5 and TRBJ1-6, with TRBD1 matching 10 bases. This CDR3 has 13 amino acids. The J segment lost 8 bases and the V segment lost 8 bases, leaving 3 bases of the junction unmatched. Per the germline V gene, CDR1 is MNHEY and CDR2 is SVGAGI. CDR3 loop: CASSDRGYSPLHF. CDR3 sequence (DNA): TGTGCCAGCTCGGACAGGGGGTATTCACCCCTCCACTTT.

The rearrangement links TRBV4-1 to TRBJ1-4; no clear D gene. The CDR3 has 15 residues. The V and J ends lost 3 bases and 4 bases respectively, with 12 bases between them. Germline V gene lookup returns CDR1 MGHRA and CDR2 YSYEKL. Here the CDR3 DNA reads TGCGCCAGCAGCCAGGAGGCGTCGGGTAATGAAAAACTGTTTTTT. The encoded protein is CASSQEASGNEKLFF.

The genes are TRBV3-1 (or the pseudogene TRBV3-2) and TRBJ1-2, with D maybe TRBD1 (5 bases). Germline CDR1 and CDR2: LGHDT and YNNKEL (reference sequence). Trimming took off 5 bases at V and 8 bases at J, with 12 bases between the two ends. The CDR3 runs to 12 residues. The CDR3 nucleotides are TGTGCCAGCAGCTCCCCCGGGGGAGGCTACACCTTC. It codes for CASSSPGGGYTF.

The chain combines TRBV5-6 with TRBJ2-2; 9 bases match TRBD1. V shed 1 base, J shed 5 bases, and the junction held 3 bases outside the gene matches. CDR3 size: 15 residues. CDR1 and CDR2 (germline): SGHDT, YYEEEE. CDR3 loop: CASSLTGGETGELFF. The CDR3, as DNA: TGTGCCAGCAGCTTGACAGGGGGCGAGACCGGGGAGCTGTTTTTT.

This chain connects TRBV15 to TRBJ1-1, with D uncertain. With 0 bases removed from V and 7 bases from J, the gap between germline ends came to 3 bases. Germline V lookup: CDR1 LNHNV, CDR2 YYDKDF (reference sequence). The CDR3 consists of 11 residues. The CDR3: CATSRDYEAFF. The CDR3 DNA reads TGTGCCACCAGCAGAGACTATGAAGCTTTCTTT.

V usage is TRBV4-1 and J usage is TRBJ1-5, with TRBD1 matching over 7 bases. Germline trimming cut 3 bases from V and 11 bases from J; bases unmatched to any gene: 10. Germline V CDR1 and CDR2: MGHRA, YSYEKL. The CDR3 length is 14 residues. The DNA of the CDR3 is TGCGCCAGCAGCCAGGAGATACAGGGGTCTTCCCAGCATTTT. Translating gives CASSQEIQGSSQHF.

This clone has a handful of counts. The rearrangement links TRBV30 to TRBJ1-4, with D hard to call. Germline CDR1 is GTSNPN and CDR2 is SVGIG (reference sequence). This CDR3 contains 14 residues. V was trimmed by 4 bases and J by 4 bases, leaving 13 bases between them. The CDR3 nucleotides are TGTGCCTGGAAAACCCGCACAGATAATGAAAAACTGTTTTTT. It translates to CAWKTRTDNEKLFF. Combining the CDR3 with reference TRBV30 and TRBJ1-4 gives the whole variable domain SQTIHQWPATLVQPVGSPLSLECTVEGTSNPNLYWYRQAAGRGLQLLFYSVGIGQISSEVPQNLSASRPQDRQFILSSKKLLLSDSGFYLCAWKTRTDNEKLFFGSGTQLSVL.

The rearrangement uses TRBV28 and TRBJ1-6; D unresolved. The CDR3 loop spans 16 amino acids. Trimming stripped 5 bases from V and 1 base from J, with 12 bases between. CDR1 is MDHEN and CDR2 is SYDVKM in the germline V gene. The DNA of the CDR3 is TGTGCCAGCAGTGCAGATTTGGTTTCCTATAATTCACCCCTCCACTTT. It codes for CASSADLVSYNSPLHF.

The chain links TRBV9 to TRBJ2-2; D might be TRBD1 (6 bases). Germline values: CDR1 SGDLS, CDR2 YYNGEE. The CDR3 is made up of 14 amino acids. With 0 bases removed from V and 7 bases from J, the gap between germline ends came to 10 bases. CDR3 DNA: TGTGCCAGCAGCGTAGTCAGGGGTGGCGGGGAGCTGTTTTTT. Amino acid sequence: CASSVVRGGGELFF.

The chain joins TRBV29-1 to TRBJ1-2; 9 bases map to TRBD1. The germline gives CDR1 SQVTM, CDR2 ANQGSEA. V trimming: 3 bases; J trimming: 7 bases; junction bases outside the gene matches: 9. There are 14 residues in the CDR3. The CDR3 spells CSVDLGQGGPGYTF. The CDR3, as DNA: TGCAGCGTTGACTTGGGACAGGGAGGACCTGGCTACACCTTC.

The chain recombines TRBV4-3 with TRBJ2-1; TRBD2 matches at 7 bases. Germline V gene lookup returns CDR1 LGHNA and CDR2 YSLEER. This CDR3 comprises 12 residues. V lost 2 bases and J lost 9; bases outside the gene matches: 1. The CDR3 loop is CASSQWGGEQFF. CDR3 DNA: TGCGCCAGCAGCCAATGGGGGGGTGAGCAGTTCTTC.

The rearrangement uses TRBV9 and TRBJ2-4, with D tentatively TRBD1 (5 bases). The germline V gene encodes CDR1 SGDLS and CDR2 YYNGEE. The CDR3 covers 15 residues. Trimming took 9 bases from V and 0 from J, leaving 16 bases between them. The chain's CDR3 is CATLTDRLAKNIQYF. CDR3 coding DNA: TGTGCCACGCTGACCGACAGACTAGCCAAAAACATTCAGTACTTC. Together with reference TRBV9 and TRBJ2-4, the CDR3 gives the full variable domain: DSGVTQTPKHLITATGQRVTLRCSPRSGDLSVYWYQQSLDQGLQFLIQYYNGEERAKGNILERFSAQQFPDLHSELNLSSLELGDSALYFCATLTDRLAKNIQYFGAGTRLSVL.